Below are 22 T cell receptor beta chains sequenced from a single sample in a study of CXCR3-negative and CXCR3-positive naive CD8 T cells. Researchers prepared the TRB cDNA libraries using 5' RACE with UMI labels. TCRdb reworked the 5' RACE reads into one entry per CDR3 protein, no DNA. The sample's table shows 150,000 or so distinct CDR3 sequences. The sample consisted of naive CXCR3- CD8+ T cells from blood. As for subset: CD45RO-CCR7+CD27+CD95- naive CD8+ T cells lacking CXCR3 (TNR3-). These TCRs come from a human donor in good health. Some clones in this sample may be carry-over from other donors' samples.

The chain employs TRBV29-1 and TRBJ2-7; TCRdb designates TRBD1, a call that cannot be tested without DNA. This CDR3 comprises 13 residues. Per germline, CDR1 SQVTM and CDR2 ANQGSEA. CDR3 sequence: CSVELSGAGEQYF.

This rearrangement joins TRBV27 to TRBJ2-3; TCRdb reports TRBD1, a call that lacks DNA to check it against. The CDR3 consists of 16 residues. Germline V lookup: CDR1 MNHEY, CDR2 SMNVEV (reference sequence). CDR3 in amino acids: CASSPGTGGGADTQYF.

The V gene is TRBV28, the J gene TRBJ2-1. The germline CDR1 and CDR2 sequences are MDHEN and SYDVKM. The CDR3 extends over 15 amino acids. The CDR3 is CASSFVSGSYNEQFF.

The chain uses TRBV29-1 and TRBJ2-5; lacking DNA, the TRBD1 call made by TCRdb goes unchecked. Germline V gene lookup returns CDR1 SQVTM and CDR2 ANQGSEA. The CDR3 sequence is 13 residues long. CDR3 loop: CSAWTGDVETQYF.

The chain recombines TRBV5-5 with TRBJ2-3; TCRdb's D call of TRBD2 is untestable without DNA. The CDR3 totals 14 residues. From germline, CDR1 is SGHKS and CDR2 YYEKEE (reference sequence). CDR3 loop: CASSPPEALDTQYF.

The chain links TRBV7-6 to TRBJ2-1; TCRdb calls TRBD1, which cannot be checked without DNA. The CDR3 is 12 residues long. CDR1 and CDR2 (germline): SGHVS, FNYEAQ. This CDR3 reads CASSWTDNEQFF.

The chain joins TRBV14 to TRBJ1-4. The CDR3 sequence is 13 residues long. Germline assignment: CDR1 SGHDN and CDR2 FVKESK. The CDR3 is CASSQENAEKLFF.

This chain connects TRBV27 to TRBJ1-1. The CDR3 loop spans 14 amino acids. Germline values: CDR1 MNHEY, CDR2 SMNVEV (reference sequence). The CDR3 protein is CASSFGGTNTEAFF.

The J gene is TRBJ1-6, the V gene TRBV7-3; the TCRdb D gene call, TRBD1, has no DNA to confirm it. Germline lookup yields CDR1 SGHTA and CDR2 FQGTGA. CDR3 length: 15 amino acids. The chain's CDR3 is CASSEGQGDGSPLHF.

The V gene is TRBV4-1, the J gene TRBJ1-2; TCRdb returns TRBD1, unconfirmable since there is no DNA. Germline V gene data show CDR1 as MGHRA and CDR2 as YSYEKL. The CDR3 runs 16 residues. The CDR3 loop is CASSQDPATENYGYTF.

The V gene is TRBV7-3, the J gene TRBJ1-1; TCRdb designates TRBD1, a call that cannot be tested without DNA. CDR3 length: 17 residues. Germline V gene lookup returns CDR1 SGHTA and CDR2 FQGTGA. The CDR3 reads CASSSYDQGARLGEAFF.

This chain links TRBV29-1 with TRBJ2-7; TCRdb's D call of TRBD2 is untestable without DNA. Per germline, CDR1 SQVTM and CDR2 ANQGSEA. The CDR3 spans 16 residues. The CDR3 loop is CSVQTSGVRPSYEQYF.

This chain connects TRBV14 to TRBJ2-3; the TCRdb D gene call, TRBD1, has no DNA to confirm it. The CDR3 runs to 16 residues. Germline V gene lookup returns CDR1 SGHDN and CDR2 FVKESK. The chain's CDR3 is CASSQRDSPSTDTQYF.

The chain carries TRBV29-1 and TRBJ1-1; TCRdb proposes TRBD1, but this gene call is untestable without DNA. There are 13 residues in the CDR3. Germline values: CDR1 SQVTM, CDR2 ANQGSEA. CDR3 protein: CSVKRTDNTEAFF.

J is TRBJ2-1 and V is TRBV19; TCRdb's D gene call, TRBD1, goes unchecked for lack of DNA. The CDR3 length is 17 residues. The germline CDR1 and CDR2 sequences are LNHDA and SQIVND (reference sequence). This CDR3 is CASSLGLRGSSYNEQFF.

J is TRBJ2-5 and V is TRBV4-1; TCRdb's D call of TRBD1 is untestable without DNA. This CDR3 is built from 15 residues. Germline CDR1 MGHRA, CDR2 YSYEKL. CDR3 region: CASSQGQLDQETQYF.

This chain links TRBV2 with TRBJ2-3; the D gene TCRdb calls, TRBD2, cannot be checked with no DNA. The CDR3 totals 16 residues. The germline CDR1 and CDR2 sequences are SNHLY and FYNNEI. The CDR3 loop reads CASSEERGDSTDTQYF.

The J gene is TRBJ2-3, the V gene TRBV12-3 or TRBV12-4. The CDR3 loop spans 15 amino acids. The CDR3 reads CASSFTESPTDTQYF.

The chain has TRBV29-1 and TRBJ1-1; TCRdb picks TRBD1, but there is no DNA to check that call. Germline V gene lookup returns CDR1 SQVTM and CDR2 ANQGSEA. The CDR3 runs 15 residues. Here the CDR3 reads CSVEVWAGRNTEAFF.

The rearrangement uses TRBV28 and TRBJ1-4; TCRdb lists TRBD1, though no DNA is available to test this call. CDR1 is MDHEN, CDR2 SYDVKM, per germline. The CDR3 length is 13 residues. This chain's CDR3 is CASRSRLGEKLFF. Filled out from reference TRBV28 and TRBJ1-4, the complete variable domain reads DVKVTQSSRYLVKRTGEKVFLECVQDMDHENMFWYRQDPGLGLRLIYFSYDVKMKEKGDIPEGYSVSREKKERFSLILESASTNQTSMYLCASRSRLGEKLFFGSGTQLSVL.

The chain couples TRBV7-6 to TRBJ2-2. Per germline, CDR1 SGHVS and CDR2 FNYEAQ. The CDR3 consists of 15 residues. This chain's CDR3 is CASSLAGVNTGELFF. Full variable domain (rest looked up from reference TRBV7-6 and TRBJ2-2): GAGVSQSPRYKVTKRGQDVALRCDPISGHVSLYWYRQALGQGPEFLTYFNYEAQQDKSGLPNDRFSAERPEGSISTLTIQRTEQRDSAMYRCASSLAGVNTGELFFGEGSRLTVL.

CDR3 protein: CASTPGGTGELFF. V usage is TRBV6-6 and J usage is TRBJ2-2; the TCRdb D gene call, TRBD1, has no DNA to confirm it. The CDR3 has 13 residues. The germline gives CDR1 MNHNY, CDR2 SVGAGI (reference sequence).